Sequencing of this TCR beta chain was carried out in a study of blood T cell repertoires in COVID-19. CDR3 length equals 11 residues. Deletions cut 3 bases from V and 7 bases from J, with 6 bases between. Germline V CDR1 and CDR2: MNHEY, SMNVEV (reference sequence). The method was immunoSEQ multiplex PCR; TCRdb's version includes in-frame clones alone and lacks a portion of them. The table has 50,000 or so clones, 85% to 90% seen once. Sequencing used peripheral blood. This TCR was sampled from a man aged 60-69 years with active COVID-19. This chain uses TRBV27 with TRBJ2-5; the D gene is possibly TRBD2 (5 bases). The CDR3: CASSLGRTQYF. DNA for the CDR3: TGTGCCAGCAGTTTGGGGAGGACCCAGTACTTC.